These 30 T cell receptor beta chains were all obtained from the same sample, sequenced in a study of blood T cell repertoires in COVID-19. Data came from immunoSEQ multiplex PCR; TCRdb stores just in-frame clones and leaves some out. The sample includes over 250,000 clones, approximately 87% seen only once; the top ten take less than 6%. Sequenced input: PBMCs or T cells enriched from blood (not recorded which). These receptor sequences come from a woman aged 25 to 39 who had recovered from COVID-19.

In regard to this clone: Other DNA sequences within the sample encode an identical CDR3. The V gene is TRBV5-1, the J gene TRBJ2-1; 10 positions agree with TRBD1. This CDR3 has 16 amino acids. With 0 bases clipped from V and 1 base from J, the junction kept 1 base outside the gene matches. CDR1 SGHRS and CDR2 YFSETQ come from the germline V gene. Here the CDR3 reads CASSLGDRGSYNEQFF. The CDR3 DNA follows: TGCGCCAGCAGCTTGGGGGACAGGGGATCCTACAATGAGCAGTTCTTC.

The rearrangement joins TRBV2 to TRBJ2-5; TRBD1 is a possible D gene (6 bases). This CDR3 has 13 residues. V was pared by 7 bases and J by 1 base, with 10 bases between. Germline V gene data show CDR1 as SNHLY and CDR2 as FYNNEI. The CDR3, as DNA: TGTGCCAGCATGGGACAATTCCAAGAGACCCAGTACTTC. Translation gives CASMGQFQETQYF.

The chain links TRBV7-2 to TRBJ1-5; no definite D call. V dropped 3 bases and J dropped 7 bases, with 7 bases sitting between them. CDR3 length: 12 residues. Germline V gene data show CDR1 as SGHTA and CDR2 as FQGNSA. The CDR3 sequence: CASSFLYQPQHF. CDR3 nucleotide sequence: TGTGCCAGCAGCTTCCTATACCAGCCCCAGCATTTT.

The V gene is TRBV7-8, the J gene TRBJ2-1; 9 nucleotides align to TRBD1. This CDR3 spans 15 amino acids. The germline CDR1 and CDR2 sequences are SGHVS and FQNEAQ. Trimming removed 0 bases from V and 4 bases from J; junction bases left unmatched: 1. CDR3 loop: CASSLAGQGYNEQFF. Written as DNA, the CDR3 is TGTGCCAGCAGCTTAGCGGGACAGGGATACAATGAGCAGTTCTTC.

The gene calls are TRBV30 and TRBJ1-2; no reliable D call. V lost 3 bases and J lost 2, with 10 bases in between. This CDR3 region has 13 residues. Germline-derived CDR1 and CDR2 are GTSNPN and SVGIG (reference sequence). DNA for the CDR3: TGTGCCTGGAGGGTCGCAGGCAACTATGGCTACACCTTC. Translating gives CAWRVAGNYGYTF.

The chain employs TRBV19 and TRBJ1-4; D is possibly TRBD1 (5 bases). V gave up 6 bases and J gave up 4 bases, with 15 bases separating them. The CDR3 runs to 15 residues. The germline V gene has CDR1 LNHDA and CDR2 SQIVND (reference sequence). The CDR3 loop is CASRPWGNGNEKLFF. The CDR3 coding sequence is TGTGCCAGTAGGCCATGGGGCAATGGTAATGAAAAACTGTTTTTT.

This clone came up a few times. This chain joins TRBV6-5 and TRBJ1-5; 7 positions agree with TRBD1. Germline V lookup: CDR1 MNHEY, CDR2 SVGAGI. CDR3 size: 13 residues. V shed 4 bases, J shed 9 bases, and the junction held 6 bases outside the gene matches. Written as DNA, the CDR3 is TGTGCCAGCAGTTTTACAGGGGTTGGGCCCCAGCATTTT. Protein sequence: CASSFTGVGPQHF.

J is TRBJ2-7 and V is TRBV4-3; TRBD2 matches at 10 bases. The germline gives CDR1 LGHNA, CDR2 YSLEER. Losses at the gene ends were 0 bases for V and 2 bases for J; bases not matched to a gene: 13. This CDR3 contains 19 residues. The DNA of the CDR3 is TGCGCCAGCAGCCAAGATAGAGCGTCTAGCGGGGGCTTGGCCTACGAGCAGTACTTC. Its translation is CASSQDRASSGGLAYEQYF.

The chain joins TRBV7-3 to TRBJ2-1, with 7 bases that match TRBD1. Germline V CDR1 and CDR2: SGHTA, FQGTGA. The V and J ends lost 0 bases and 3 bases, in that order; junction bases with no gene match: 2. The CDR3 extends over 15 amino acids. The CDR3 nucleotides read TGTGCCAGCAGCTTAACAGGGGGCTTCTACAATGAGCAGTTCTTC. Translation: CASSLTGGFYNEQFF.

J is TRBJ2-5 and V is TRBV6-2 or TRBV6-3, with D unclear. Trimming left V 3 bases short and J 2 bases short, with 16 bases between. This CDR3 is 16 amino acids long. Germline V gives CDR1 MNHEY, CDR2 SVGEGT. Written as DNA, the CDR3 is TGTGCCAGCAGTTATGTTCCTGGCCTCCCTCAAGAGACCCAGTACTTC. Translation: CASSYVPGLPQETQYF.

The V call is TRBV2, the J call TRBJ1-1; TRBD1 might be the D (6 bases). Germline values: CDR1 SNHLY, CDR2 FYNNEI. The CDR3 has 14 amino acids. Trimming took 6 bases from V and 4 from J, leaving 15 bases between them. The CDR3 here is CASRSGEGFTEAFF. As DNA, the CDR3 is TGTGCCAGCAGGTCAGGGGAGGGTTTCACTGAAGCTTTCTTT.

The chain carries TRBV7-2 and TRBJ2-3, with D possibly TRBD2 on 6 matching bases. This CDR3 spans 15 amino acids. Trimming removed 4 bases from V and 0 bases from J, with 11 bases in between. Germline loops: CDR1 SGHTA, CDR2 FQGNSA. As DNA, the CDR3 is TGTGCCAGCAGCTCAATCGGGGGAAGCACAGATACGCAGTATTTT. It translates to CASSSIGGSTDTQYF.

The V and J genes are TRBV12-3 or TRBV12-4 and TRBJ1-2; D is ambiguous. V was clipped by 3 bases and J by 3 bases, with 8 bases between them. This CDR3 region has 13 residues. The CDR3 protein is CASSFGLHYGYTF. For the CDR3, the DNA is TGTGCCAGCAGTTTCGGTCTCCACTATGGCTACACCTTC.

The chain links TRBV7-2 to TRBJ2-2; maybe TRBD1 (6 bases). Germline V gene sequence: CDR1 SGHTA, CDR2 FQGNSA. The CDR3 length is 17 residues. Trimming stripped 5 bases from V and 4 bases from J, with 20 bases between. DNA for the CDR3: TGTGCCAGCAGCCTTCCTCCCGGGACACCAGTCACCGGGGAGCTGTTTTTT. Its translation: CASSLPPGTPVTGELFF. Full variable domain (missing parts from reference TRBV7-2 and TRBJ2-2): GAGVSQSPSNKVTEKGKDVELRCDPISGHTALYWYRQSLGQGLEFLIYFQGNSAPDKSGLPSDRFSAERTGGSVSTLTIQRTQQEDSAVYLCASSLPPGTPVTGELFFGEGSRLTVL.

The chain uses TRBV18 and TRBJ2-1, with D possibly matching TRBD1 (6 bases). The V end was cut by 3 bases, the J end by 8 bases, with 17 bases between. Germline loops: CDR1 KGHSH, CDR2 LQKENI. This CDR3 comprises 15 residues. DNA for the CDR3: TGTGCCAGCTCACCCGAGAGGGGGATCGGCGATGAGCAGTTCTTC. Its protein is CASSPERGIGDEQFF.

This clone occurred a few times. This chain joins TRBV2 and TRBJ1-4; D is undetermined. This CDR3 is 14 amino acids long. The germline gives CDR1 SNHLY, CDR2 FYNNEI. V lost 10 bases, J lost 8 bases, and 20 bases lay in between. This chain's CDR3 is CATSLEGLWEKLFF. The CDR3 DNA sequence: TGTGCCACATCCCTGGAGGGCCTATGGGAAAAACTGTTTTTT.

The chain couples TRBV5-1 to TRBJ2-1; possible D gene TRBD1, 6 bases. V was trimmed by 0 bases and J by 4 bases, leaving 8 bases between them. This CDR3 is built from 14 residues. The germline CDR1 and CDR2 sequences are SGHRS and YFSETQ. CDR3 residues: CASSLGTVYNEQFF. In nucleotides, the CDR3 is TGCGCCAGCAGCTTGGGGACAGTGTACAATGAGCAGTTCTTC. Full variable domain (rest looked up from reference TRBV5-1 and TRBJ2-1): KAGVTQTPRYLIKTRGQQVTLSCSPISGHRSVSWYQQTPGQGLQFLFEYFSETQRNKGNFPGRFSGRQFSNSRSEMNVSTLELGDSALYLCASSLGTVYNEQFFGPGTRLTVL.

The chain links TRBV7-8 to TRBJ1-6, with 7 positions matching TRBD1. Trimming took 3 bases from V and 0 from J; bases not matched to a gene: 2. The V gene's germline CDR1 is SGHVS and CDR2 FQNEAQ. The CDR3 covers 16 residues. DNA for the CDR3: TGTGCCAGCAGCTTTCGACAGGGCTCCTATAATTCACCCCTCCACTTT. Protein product: CASSFRQGSYNSPLHF.

This chain joins TRBV4-1 and TRBJ2-1; 10 bases line up with TRBD2. This CDR3 is built from 15 residues. V lost 4 bases, J lost 6 bases, and 6 bases stayed unmatched. Germline lookup yields CDR1 MGHRA and CDR2 YSYEKL. CDR3 DNA: TGCGCCAGCAGCCTTCAGCGGGGGGGTGGCAATGAGCAGTTCTTC. It translates to CASSLQRGGGNEQFF.

This chain uses TRBV18 with TRBJ1-1; the match to TRBD1 covers 7 bases. Germline V CDR1 and CDR2: KGHSH, LQKENI. The CDR3 is made up of 15 amino acids. The ends lost 6 bases at V and 0 bases at J; junction bases unmatched: 7. The CDR3 DNA reads as TGTGCCAGCTCGGGGACAGAAAGCCTGAACACTGAAGCTTTCTTT. Amino acid sequence: CASSGTESLNTEAFF. The variable domain in full, with the rest retrieved from reference TRBV18 and TRBJ1-1, is NAGVMQNPRHLVRRRGQEARLRCSPMKGHSHVYWYRQLPEEGLKFMVYLQKENIIDESGMPKERFSAEFPKEGPSILRIQQVVRGDSAAYFCASSGTESLNTEAFFGQGTRLTVV.

This chain joins TRBV3-1 (or the pseudogene TRBV3-2) and TRBJ2-7; TRBD2 matches at 11 bases. Germline-derived CDR1 and CDR2 are LGHDT and YNNKEL (reference sequence). The CDR3 length is 17 residues. V lost 5 bases, J lost 0 bases, and 9 bases stayed unmatched. The CDR3 loop is CASSRGSGGANSYEQYF. CDR3 nucleotide sequence: TGTGCCAGCAGCAGAGGTAGCGGGGGGGCGAACTCCTACGAGCAGTACTTC.

The V gene is TRBV6-2 or TRBV6-3, the J gene TRBJ1-1; D possibly corresponds to TRBD1 (6 bases). Germline loops: CDR1 MNHEY, CDR2 SVGEGT. V gave up 4 bases and J gave up 5 bases, with 11 bases separating them. This CDR3 comprises 13 residues. In nucleotides, the CDR3 is TGTGCCAGCAGTTTACAGGGAGAAACTGAAGCTTTCTTT. Protein: CASSLQGETEAFF.

V and J are TRBV14 and TRBJ1-3; 8 nucleotides match TRBD1. The CDR3 is 20 amino acids. Trimming took 0 bases from V and 0 from J; bases not matched to a gene: 13. Germline CDR1 is SGHDN and CDR2 is FVKESK. The CDR3 region has the DNA TGTGCCAGCAGCCAAGATCACGATTGGACAGGGATCTTCTCTGGAAACACCATATATTTT. Amino acids: CASSQDHDWTGIFSGNTIYF.

This chain uses TRBV4-1 with TRBJ1-4, with D possibly being TRBD1 (5 bases). Germline V CDR1 and CDR2: MGHRA, YSYEKL. The CDR3 extends over 14 amino acids. Trimming cost V 3 bases and J 8 bases, with 13 bases left between them. The CDR3 DNA is TGCGCCAGCAGCCACCCGGGGGTGGGGGAAAAACTGTTTTTT. Translated, it gives CASSHPGVGEKLFF.

The V call is TRBV15, the J call TRBJ1-1; D remains ambiguous. Trimming left V 1 base short and J 2 bases short, with 5 bases between. This CDR3 is 13 amino acids long. From germline, CDR1 is LNHNV and CDR2 YYDKDF (reference sequence). CDR3 coding DNA: TGTGCCACCAGCAGAGGGAGAAACACTGAAGCTTTCTTT. Amino acid sequence: CATSRGRNTEAFF.

The chain is built from TRBV12-3 or TRBV12-4 and TRBJ2-1; no reliable D call. Between the trimmed V and J ends, which lost 5 bases and 9 bases, there was a span of 14 bases. This CDR3 has 13 amino acids. CDR3 DNA: TGTGCCAGCAGTCCAACTCGTTTTTCTGAGCAGTTCTTC. This gives the protein CASSPTRFSEQFF.

The chain uses TRBV18 and TRBJ2-5; unclear D gene. This CDR3 is 16 amino acids long. V dropped 4 bases and J dropped 2 bases, with 17 bases sitting between them. Germline V CDR1 and CDR2: KGHSH, LQKENI. The DNA of the CDR3 is TGTGCCAGCTCACGCGAGGTCCCGAATGAACAAGAGACCCAGTACTTC. Its translation: CASSREVPNEQETQYF.

The chain is built from TRBV9 and TRBJ1-5; 8 bases are shared with TRBD1. Germline V gene data show CDR1 as SGDLS and CDR2 as YYNGEE. Trimming took 10 bases from V and 6 from J; bases not matched to a gene: 21. The CDR3 length is 17 residues. The CDR3 region is CAPVEDLRTGWCQPQHF. The CDR3 DNA reads TGTGCCCCCGTAGAAGATTTAAGGACAGGGTGGTGTCAGCCCCAGCATTTT.

The CDR3 coding sequence is TGTGCCAGCTCACCATACAGGTCGAATGAGCAGTTCTTC. Translation: CASSPYRSNEQFF. This chain uses TRBV18 with TRBJ2-1; D might be TRBD1 (5 bases). The CDR3 contains 13 residues. Looked up from germline, CDR1 is KGHSH and CDR2 is LQKENI. The V and J ends lost 2 bases and 7 bases respectively, with 9 bases between them.

The rearrangement links TRBV21-1 to TRBJ2-7; whether TRBD1, the table's D call, matches the DNA was not checked. TRBV21-1 is a pseudogene. The CDR3 contains 14 residues. This CDR3 reads CASSETGGDYEQYF. The CDR3 DNA reads as TGTGCCAGCAGCGAGACAGGGGGCGACTACGAGCAGTACTTC.